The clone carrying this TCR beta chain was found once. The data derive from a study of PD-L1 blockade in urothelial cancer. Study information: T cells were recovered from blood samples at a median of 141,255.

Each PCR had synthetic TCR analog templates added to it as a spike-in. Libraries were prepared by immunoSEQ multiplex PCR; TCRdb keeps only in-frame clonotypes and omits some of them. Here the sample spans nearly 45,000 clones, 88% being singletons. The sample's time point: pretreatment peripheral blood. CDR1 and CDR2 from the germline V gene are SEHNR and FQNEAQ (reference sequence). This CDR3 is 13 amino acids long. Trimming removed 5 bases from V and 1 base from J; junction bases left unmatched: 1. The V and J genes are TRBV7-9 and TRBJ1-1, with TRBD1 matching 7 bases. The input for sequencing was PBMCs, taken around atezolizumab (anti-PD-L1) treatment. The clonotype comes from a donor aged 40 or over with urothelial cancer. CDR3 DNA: TGTGCCAGCAGCCCAGGGGGGAACACTGAAGCTTTCTTT. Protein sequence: CASSPGGNTEAFF. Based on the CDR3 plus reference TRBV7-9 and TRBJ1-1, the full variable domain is DTGVSQNPRHKITKRGQNVTFRCDPISEHNRLYWYRQTLGQGPEFLTYFQNEAQLEKSRLLSDRFSAERPKGSFSTLEIQRTEQGDSAMYLCASSPGGNTEAFFGQGTRLTVV.